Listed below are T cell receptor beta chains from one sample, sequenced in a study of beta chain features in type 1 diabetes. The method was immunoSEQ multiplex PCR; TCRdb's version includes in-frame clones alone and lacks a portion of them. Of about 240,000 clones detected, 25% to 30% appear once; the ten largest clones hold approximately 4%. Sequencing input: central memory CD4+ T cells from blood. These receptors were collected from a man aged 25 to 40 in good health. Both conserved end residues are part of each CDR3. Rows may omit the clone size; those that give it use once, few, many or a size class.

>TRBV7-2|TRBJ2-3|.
CASSPWTSGGLDTQYF
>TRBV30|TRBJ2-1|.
CIGSRGHNEQFF
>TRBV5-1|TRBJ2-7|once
CASSPGPGQGTLATYEQYF
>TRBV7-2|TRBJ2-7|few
CASSLFQPYEQYF
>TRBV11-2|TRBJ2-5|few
CASSLLPGQGQETQYF
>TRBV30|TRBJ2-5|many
CAWSVSVSGNQETQYF
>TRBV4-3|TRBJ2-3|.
CASSPTSGSTDTQYF
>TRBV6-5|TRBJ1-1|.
CASSHSPTEAFF
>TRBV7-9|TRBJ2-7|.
CASSPAPGGFEQYF
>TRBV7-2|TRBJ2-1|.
CASSLLAGSYNEQFF
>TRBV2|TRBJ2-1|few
CASRGLGSVQFF
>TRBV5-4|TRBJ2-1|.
CASSHPTTVYNEQFF
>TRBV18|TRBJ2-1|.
CASSPSGEDSYNEQFF
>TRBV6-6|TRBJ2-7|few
CASSLSQDYEQYF
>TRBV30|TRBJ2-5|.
CAWSRLAGGETQYF
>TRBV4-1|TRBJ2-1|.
CASSQSSGTYNEQFF
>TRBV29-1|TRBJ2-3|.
CSVERGGGADTQYF
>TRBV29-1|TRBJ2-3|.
CSVGTALTDTQYF
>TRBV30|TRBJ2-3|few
CAWSGLGDNPVDTQYF
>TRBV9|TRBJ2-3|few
CASSAALGLPPDTQYF
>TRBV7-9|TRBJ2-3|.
CASSISVTDTQYF
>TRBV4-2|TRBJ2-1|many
CASSQDLGNYNEQFF
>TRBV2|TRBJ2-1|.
CASSERSSYNEQFF
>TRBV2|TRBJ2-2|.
CASSDRPRENTGELFF
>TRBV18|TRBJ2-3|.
CASSAGQGGTDTQYF
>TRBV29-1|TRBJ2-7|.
CSVATGDEQYF
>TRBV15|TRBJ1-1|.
CATSRKNRNTEAFF
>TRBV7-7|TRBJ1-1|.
CASSQIGTRESKAFF
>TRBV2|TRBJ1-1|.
CASTRDRGMNTEAFF
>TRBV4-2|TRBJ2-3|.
CASSQDGNTDTQYF
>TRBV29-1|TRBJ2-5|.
CSVEAFGGVGETQYF